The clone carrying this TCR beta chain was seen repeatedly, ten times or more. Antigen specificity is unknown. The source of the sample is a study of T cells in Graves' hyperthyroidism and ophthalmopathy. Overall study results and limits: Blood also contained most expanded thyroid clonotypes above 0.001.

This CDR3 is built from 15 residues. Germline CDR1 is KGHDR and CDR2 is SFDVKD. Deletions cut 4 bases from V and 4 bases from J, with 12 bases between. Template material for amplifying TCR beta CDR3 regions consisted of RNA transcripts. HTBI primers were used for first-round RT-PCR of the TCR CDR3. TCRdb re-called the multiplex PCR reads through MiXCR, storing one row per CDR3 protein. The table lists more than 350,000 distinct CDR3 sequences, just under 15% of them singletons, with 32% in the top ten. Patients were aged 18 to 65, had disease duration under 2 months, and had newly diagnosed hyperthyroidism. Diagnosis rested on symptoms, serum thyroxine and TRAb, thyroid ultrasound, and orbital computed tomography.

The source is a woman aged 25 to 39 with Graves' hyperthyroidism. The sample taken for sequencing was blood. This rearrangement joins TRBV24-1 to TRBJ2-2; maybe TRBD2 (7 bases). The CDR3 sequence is CATSERGRATGELFF. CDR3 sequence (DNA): TGTGCCACCAGTGAAAGGGGGAGGGCCACCGGGGAGCTGTTTTTT.